These T cell receptor beta chains were read from a single sample in a study of metastatic and nonmetastatic thyroid tumors. TCRdb re-clonotyped the PCR reads via MiXCR. The sample yields about 26,000 clones, roughly 25% seen once. The sequenced sample consisted of blood. The source is a female donor with papillary thyroid cancer or a benign thyroid nodule (not recorded which). Some clones in this sample may be carry-over from other donors' samples. CDR3s include the opening cysteine and the closing phenylalanine or tryptophan. D genes are given only for firm matches. Rows may omit the clone size; those that give it use once, few, many or a size class.

v_gene: TRBV15
abundance: many
j_gene: TRBJ2-3
d_gene: .
CDR3aa: CATSPNRQYTDTQYF
CDR3nt: TGTGCCACCAGCCCTAATCGACAGTACACAGATACGCAGTATTTT

v_gene: TRBV6-1
abundance: medium-sized
j_gene: TRBJ1-2
d_gene: TRBD1
CDR3aa: CASSPTGTGGFGYTF
CDR3nt: TGTGCCAGCAGTCCGACCGGGACAGGGGGCTTTGGCTACACCTTC

v_gene: TRBV5-1
abundance: many
j_gene: TRBJ1-1
d_gene: TRBD1
CDR3aa: CASKGTANTEAFF
CDR3nt: TGCGCCAGCAAGGGGACAGCGAACACTGAAGCTTTCTTT

v_gene: TRBV20-1
abundance: .
j_gene: TRBJ2-7
d_gene: .
CDR3aa: CSAYTGLTYEQYF
CDR3nt: TGCAGTGCCTATACGGGCTTAACCTACGAGCAGTACTTC

v_gene: TRBV2
abundance: many
j_gene: TRBJ2-5
d_gene: .
CDR3aa: CASSEYGQETQYF
CDR3nt: TGTGCCAGCAGTGAATACGGCCAAGAGACCCAGTACTTC

v_gene: TRBV5-8
abundance: many
j_gene: TRBJ1-2
d_gene: .
CDR3aa: CASSSPPRIYGYTF
CDR3nt: TGTGCCAGCAGCTCCCCTCCCAGAATCTATGGCTACACCTTC

v_gene: TRBV20-1
abundance: .
j_gene: TRBJ1-2
d_gene: .
CDR3aa: CSAREGIYGYTF
CDR3nt: TGCAGTGCCAGAGAAGGGATCTATGGCTACACCTTC

v_gene: TRBV20-1
abundance: once
j_gene: TRBJ2-2
d_gene: TRBD2
CDR3aa: CSARAAGTNTGELFF
CDR3nt: TGCAGTGCTAGAGCAGCGGGAACGAACACCGGGGAGCTGTTTTTT

v_gene: TRBV27
abundance: many
j_gene: TRBJ2-5
d_gene: .
CDR3aa: CASSFRRTGGTQYF
CDR3nt: TGTGCCAGCAGTTTCCGACGGACCGGTGGGACCCAGTACTTC

v_gene: TRBV27
abundance: medium-sized
j_gene: TRBJ2-2
d_gene: TRBD2
CDR3aa: CASSLWLAGVNTGELFF
CDR3nt: TGTGCCAGCAGTTTATGGCTAGCGGGAGTCAACACCGGGGAGCTGTTTTTT

v_gene: TRBV6-6
abundance: medium-sized
j_gene: TRBJ2-1
d_gene: TRBD2
CDR3aa: CASSYQREGRNEQFF
CDR3nt: TGTGCCAGCAGTTACCAGCGGGAGGGCCGGAATGAGCAGTTCTTC

v_gene: TRBV4-1
abundance: .
j_gene: TRBJ1-6
d_gene: .
CDR3aa: CASSQDRVLGSPLHF
CDR3nt: TGCGCCAGCAGCCAAGACAGGGTTTTGGGTTCACCCCTCCACTTT

v_gene: TRBV28
abundance: medium-sized
j_gene: TRBJ2-5
d_gene: .
CDR3aa: CASSRQFQETQYF
CDR3nt: TGTGCCAGCAGTCGGCAATTCCAAGAGACCCAGTACTTC

v_gene: TRBV9
abundance: .
j_gene: TRBJ2-1
d_gene: .
CDR3aa: CASSAGWGGRNEQFF
CDR3nt: TGTGCCAGCAGCGCGGGCTGGGGGGGGCGTAATGAGCAGTTCTTC

v_gene: TRBV7-6
abundance: .
j_gene: TRBJ2-7
d_gene: .
CDR3aa: CASSLDAGGYEQYF
CDR3nt: TGTGCCAGCAGCTTAGATGCAGGGGGGTACGAGCAGTACTTC

v_gene: TRBV4-2
abundance: many
j_gene: TRBJ2-1
d_gene: TRBD2
CDR3aa: CASSPRGGSGTYNEQFF
CDR3nt: TGTGCCAGCAGCCCTCGTGGGGGTAGCGGGACCTACAATGAGCAGTTCTTC

v_gene: TRBV7-6
abundance: .
j_gene: TRBJ2-7
d_gene: TRBD1
CDR3aa: CASSPTPGQGFSYEQYF
CDR3nt: TGTGCCAGCAGTCCAACCCCGGGACAGGGGTTTTCCTACGAGCAGTACTTC

v_gene: TRBV20-1
abundance: once
j_gene: TRBJ2-1
d_gene: .
CDR3aa: CSATPGALGDEQFF
CDR3nt: TGCAGTGCTACCCCGGGAGCGCTGGGCGATGAGCAGTTCTTC

v_gene: TRBV18
abundance: .
j_gene: TRBJ2-2
d_gene: .
CDR3aa: CASSLQPGGPNTGELFF
CDR3nt: TGTGCCAGCTCACTACAACCCGGCGGACCGAACACCGGGGAGCTGTTTTTT

v_gene: TRBV3-1
abundance: .
j_gene: TRBJ1-2
d_gene: TRBD1
CDR3aa: CASSPGQGTGYTF
CDR3nt: TGTGCCAGCAGCCCTGGACAGGGGACAGGCTACACCTTC

v_gene: TRBV5-1
abundance: many
j_gene: TRBJ1-3
d_gene: TRBD1
CDR3aa: CASSDGQGARGSTIYF
CDR3nt: TGCGCCAGCAGCGACGGACAGGGGGCGCGAGGAAGCACCATATATTTT

v_gene: TRBV6-2/TRBV6-3
abundance: .
j_gene: TRBJ1-2
d_gene: TRBD1
CDR3aa: CASSYGTDYGYTF
CDR3nt: TGTGCCAGCAGTTACGGGACAGATTATGGCTACACCTTC

v_gene: TRBV4-3
abundance: .
j_gene: TRBJ2-1
d_gene: .
CDR3aa: CASSQESGGYEQFF
CDR3nt: TGCGCCAGCAGCCAAGAATCCGGGGGCTATGAGCAGTTCTTC

v_gene: TRBV19
abundance: many
j_gene: TRBJ2-2
d_gene: .
CDR3aa: CASSRDPIQGAGELFF
CDR3nt: TGTGCCAGTAGTAGGGATCCGATCCAAGGAGCCGGGGAGCTGTTTTTT

v_gene: TRBV10-1
abundance: .
j_gene: TRBJ2-6
d_gene: .
CDR3aa: CASSAGGSGGNVQTF
CDR3nt: TGCGCCAGCAGTGCAGGCGGGTCTGGGGGCAACGTCCAGACTTTC

v_gene: TRBV27
abundance: medium-sized
j_gene: TRBJ2-1
d_gene: TRBD2
CDR3aa: CASSLSSGIEQFF
CDR3nt: TGTGCCAGCAGTTTATCCAGCGGGATTGAGCAGTTCTTC

v_gene: TRBV9
abundance: many
j_gene: TRBJ2-1
d_gene: .
CDR3aa: CASSVVRSGNPYNEQFF
CDR3nt: TGTGCCAGCAGCGTCGTCCGCTCCGGGAACCCTTACAATGAGCAGTTCTTC

v_gene: TRBV20-1
abundance: .
j_gene: TRBJ2-7
d_gene: TRBD1
CDR3aa: CSAYRDRWVAREQYF
CDR3nt: TGCAGTGCCTACCGGGACAGGTGGGTCGCCCGCGAGCAGTACTTC

v_gene: TRBV5-5
abundance: many
j_gene: TRBJ1-1
d_gene: TRBD1
CDR3aa: CASSFQGGKDTEAFF
CDR3nt: TGTGCCAGCAGCTTTCAGGGGGGTAAGGACACTGAAGCTTTCTTT

v_gene: TRBV7-9
abundance: many
j_gene: TRBJ2-1
d_gene: TRBD2
CDR3aa: CASSKPSGSSYNEQFF
CDR3nt: TGTGCCAGCAGCAAACCGAGCGGGAGCTCCTACAATGAGCAGTTCTTC

v_gene: TRBV18
abundance: .
j_gene: TRBJ2-7
d_gene: .
CDR3aa: CASSPGSYEQYF
CDR3nt: TGTGCCAGCTCACCGGGATCCTACGAGCAGTACTTC

v_gene: TRBV18
abundance: many
j_gene: TRBJ2-1
d_gene: TRBD2
CDR3aa: CASSPIGRGSYNEQFF
CDR3nt: TGTGCCAGCTCACCAATCGGGAGGGGCTCCTACAATGAGCAGTTCTTC

v_gene: TRBV28
abundance: .
j_gene: TRBJ1-6
d_gene: TRBD1
CDR3aa: CASIFDRGNNSPLHF
CDR3nt: TGTGCCAGCATATTCGACAGGGGGAATAATTCACCCCTCCACTTT

v_gene: TRBV2
abundance: medium-sized
j_gene: TRBJ2-7
d_gene: TRBD1
CDR3aa: CAARDRDTYEQYF
CDR3nt: TGTGCCGCCCGGGACAGGGATACCTACGAGCAGTACTTC

v_gene: TRBV20-1
abundance: medium-sized
j_gene: TRBJ1-5
d_gene: .
CDR3aa: CSARGQISNQPQHF
CDR3nt: TGCAGTGCCAGAGGACAGATTAGCAATCAGCCCCAGCATTTT

v_gene: TRBV20-1
abundance: .
j_gene: TRBJ1-1
d_gene: .
CDR3aa: CSARIQGQAFF
CDR3nt: TGCAGTGCTAGGATACAGGGTCAAGCTTTCTTT

v_gene: TRBV6-1
abundance: medium-sized
j_gene: TRBJ2-3
d_gene: TRBD2
CDR3aa: CASNRLAGPTDTQYF
CDR3nt: TGTGCCAGCAATAGACTAGCGGGCCCCACAGATACGCAGTATTTT

v_gene: TRBV6-1
abundance: few
j_gene: TRBJ2-1
d_gene: TRBD2
CDR3aa: CASSRLLAREQFF
CDR3nt: TGTGCCAGCAGCCGCCTACTAGCGAGGGAGCAGTTCTTC

v_gene: TRBV27
abundance: few
j_gene: TRBJ2-1
d_gene: .
CDR3aa: CASSPPYRSYNEQFF
CDR3nt: TGTGCCAGCAGTCCACCATACCGTTCCTACAATGAGCAGTTCTTC

v_gene: TRBV18
abundance: .
j_gene: TRBJ2-7
d_gene: TRBD2
CDR3aa: CANSPHSGPLSSYEQYF
CDR3nt: TGTGCCAACTCGCCCCATAGCGGGCCGTTAAGTTCCTACGAGCAGTACTTC

v_gene: TRBV4-2
abundance: .
j_gene: TRBJ2-3
d_gene: .
CDR3aa: CASSQYVRVNTQYF
CDR3nt: TGTGCCAGCAGCCAATACGTAAGGGTAAATACGCAGTATTTT